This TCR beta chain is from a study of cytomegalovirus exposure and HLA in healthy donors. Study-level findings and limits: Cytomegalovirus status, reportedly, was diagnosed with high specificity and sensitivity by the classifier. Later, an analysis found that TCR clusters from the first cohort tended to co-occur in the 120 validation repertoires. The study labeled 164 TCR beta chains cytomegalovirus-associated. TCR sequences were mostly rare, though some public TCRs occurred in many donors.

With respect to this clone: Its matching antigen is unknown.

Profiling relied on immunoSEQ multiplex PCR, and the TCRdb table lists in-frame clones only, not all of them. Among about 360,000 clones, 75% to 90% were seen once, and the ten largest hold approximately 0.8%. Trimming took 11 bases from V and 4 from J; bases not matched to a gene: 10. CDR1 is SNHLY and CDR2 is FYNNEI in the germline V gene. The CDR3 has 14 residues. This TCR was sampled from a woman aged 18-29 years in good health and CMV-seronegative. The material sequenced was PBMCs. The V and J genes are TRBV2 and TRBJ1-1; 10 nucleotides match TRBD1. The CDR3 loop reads CAGKSDRGLTEAFF. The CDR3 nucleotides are TGTGCCGGGAAGAGCGACAGGGGGCTCACTGAAGCTTTCTTT.